These T cell receptor beta chains were read from a single sample in a study of shared clonotypes between healthy human individuals. Profiled with immunoSEQ multiplex PCR; TCRdb holds only in-frame clones, not every one. The profile shows roughly 2.5 million clones, around nine tenths of them singletons. The sequenced material came from naive CD4+ T cells sorted from blood. The source of these receptors is a man between 18 and 35 years old in good health. The CDR3 runs from the conserved cysteine through the conserved F or W. Fields, in order: D gene, V gene, clone size, J gene, CDR3 DNA, CDR3 protein. The D gene is left open where the match is weak. Size is stated for part of the rows, as once, few or many counts, or as a class when the clone is expanded.

D: .; V: TRBV7-2; size: .; J: TRBJ2-7; DNA: TGTGCCAGCAGCTTAGCCTCGGACGCGGCCTACGAGCAGTACTTC; CDR3: CASSLASDAAYEQYF
D: .; V: TRBV10-3; size: .; J: TRBJ2-1; DNA: TGTGCCATCAGTGAGGCTATAGAGCAGTTCTTC; CDR3: CAISEAIEQFF
D: .; V: TRBV6-5; size: once; J: TRBJ2-2; DNA: TGTGCCAGCACCCGGATGACAGGTTCCCCCGGGGAGCTGTTTTTT; CDR3: CASTRMTGSPGELFF
D: TRBD1; V: TRBV29-1; size: .; J: TRBJ2-7; DNA: TGCAGCGTACCAGAATTGACAGGGGGCGAGCAGTACTTC; CDR3: CSVPELTGGEQYF
D: .; V: TRBV6-1; size: .; J: TRBJ1-2; DNA: TGTGCCAGCAGTGGCTCCGGATACTATGGCTACACCTTC; CDR3: CASSGSGYYGYTF
D: TRBD2; V: TRBV29-1; size: .; J: TRBJ2-2; DNA: TGCAGCGTGACTAGCGGGACGAGTTCGTATGGCGGGGAGCTGTTTTTT; CDR3: CSVTSGTSSYGGELFF
D: TRBD2; V: TRBV18; size: .; J: TRBJ2-1; DNA: TGTGCCAGCTCACCACCGGTAGCGGGAGTATCGTACAATGAGCAGTTCTTC; CDR3: CASSPPVAGVSYNEQFF
D: .; V: TRBV19; size: .; J: TRBJ1-6; DNA: TGTGCCAGTCTAGGTGGGGGACATAATTCACCCCTCCACTTT; CDR3: CASLGGGHNSPLHF
D: .; V: TRBV7-2; size: .; J: TRBJ2-1; DNA: TGTGCCAGCAGCTTAGAGGCCCCGGCTAGACGACATGAGCAGTTCTTC; CDR3: CASSLEAPARRHEQFF
D: .; V: TRBV11-2; size: .; J: TRBJ2-1; DNA: TGTGCCAGCAGCTTAGCCAGGCAGGCCTACAATGAGCAGTTCTTC; CDR3: CASSLARQAYNEQFF
D: TRBD1; V: TRBV4-1; size: .; J: TRBJ1-3; DNA: TGCGCCAGCAGCCAAGATTTCCCGGACAGGGTCTCTGGAAACACCATATATTTT; CDR3: CASSQDFPDRVSGNTIYF
D: TRBD2; V: TRBV10-3; size: .; J: TRBJ2-1; DNA: TGTGCCATCTCTCCCAATACAGCGGGAGGGCTGGGCAATGAGCAGTTCTTC; CDR3: CAISPNTAGGLGNEQFF
D: TRBD1; V: TRBV7-2; size: .; J: TRBJ2-7; DNA: TGTGCCAGCAGCTTAGGAGACAGGGGATACGAGCAGTACTTC; CDR3: CASSLGDRGYEQYF
D: .; V: TRBV7-2; size: .; J: TRBJ2-5; DNA: TGTGCCAGCAGCTTACGGGAGTCAAAAGAGACCCAGTACTTC; CDR3: CASSLRESKETQYF
D: .; V: TRBV6-6; size: .; J: TRBJ2-7; DNA: TGTGCCAGCACCGACCGCACGGGCTACGAGCAGTACTTC; CDR3: CASTDRTGYEQYF
D: .; V: TRBV18; size: .; J: TRBJ2-2; DNA: TGTGCCAGCTCACCATCAAGCGGGTTTGGGAACACCGGGGAGCTGTTTTTT; CDR3: CASSPSSGFGNTGELFF
D: .; V: TRBV19; size: .; J: TRBJ1-1; DNA: TGTGCCAGTAGTATGGGGAGCAGATTATACACTGAAGCTTTCTTT; CDR3: CASSMGSRLYTEAFF
D: TRBD1; V: TRBV6-5; size: .; J: TRBJ2-7; DNA: TGTGCCAGCAGTTATTCGACAGGGGGATCCTACGAGCAGTACTTC; CDR3: CASSYSTGGSYEQYF
D: .; V: TRBV5-1; size: once; J: TRBJ2-7; DNA: TGCGCCAGCAGCTACAGGGGACTACCCTCCTACGAGCAGTACTTC; CDR3: CASSYRGLPSYEQYF
D: TRBD2; V: TRBV9; size: .; J: TRBJ2-3; DNA: TGTGCCAGCAGCGTAGGCTCTAGCGGAGCTAGCACAGATACGCAGTATTTT; CDR3: CASSVGSSGASTDTQYF
D: .; V: TRBV19; size: .; J: TRBJ1-1; DNA: TGTGCCAGTAGATACCGGGAGTTGAAAACTGAAGCTTTCTTT; CDR3: CASRYRELKTEAFF
D: .; V: TRBV5-1; size: few; J: TRBJ2-7; DNA: TGCGCCAGCAGCCGGGACACCCCCTACGAGCAGTACTTC; CDR3: CASSRDTPYEQYF
D: .; V: TRBV6-5; size: .; J: TRBJ1-3; DNA: TGTGCCAGCAGAAGACAGCTCCACTCTGGAAACACCATATATTTT; CDR3: CASRRQLHSGNTIYF
D: .; V: TRBV6-6; size: .; J: TRBJ1-4; DNA: TGTGCCAGCAGTTACTCGGGGGCCGGAGGTGAAAAACTGTTTTTT; CDR3: CASSYSGAGGEKLFF
D: .; V: TRBV6-6; size: .; J: TRBJ2-7; DNA: TGTGCCAGCAGTTACGAGGCATCTTACGAGCAGTACTTC; CDR3: CASSYEASYEQYF
D: .; V: TRBV10-3; size: .; J: TRBJ1-5; DNA: TGTGCCAGCAGTGGACAGCTCAATCAGCCCCAGCATTTT; CDR3: CASSGQLNQPQHF
D: TRBD1; V: TRBV7-2; size: once; J: TRBJ1-6; DNA: TGTGCCAGCAGCTCGACAGGGTACGGGTCACCCCTCCACTTT; CDR3: CASSSTGYGSPLHF
D: .; V: TRBV6-5; size: once; J: TRBJ1-2; DNA: TGTGCCAGCAGCTGGGGACAAACCTATGGCTACACCTTC; CDR3: CASSWGQTYGYTF
D: .; V: TRBV5-1; size: .; J: TRBJ2-1; DNA: TGCGCCAGCAGCTTTAAGTCAGCGTCGGCAGCGAGTTTTTACTACAATGAGCAGTTCTTC; CDR3: CASSFKSASAASFYYNEQFF
D: TRBD2; V: TRBV5-1; size: few; J: TRBJ2-1; DNA: TGCGCCAGCAGCACTAGCGGGAACAATGAGCAGTTCTTC; CDR3: CASSTSGNNEQFF
D: .; V: TRBV28; size: few; J: TRBJ1-1; DNA: TGTGCCAGCAGTAGAACCGGACTGAACACTGAAGCTTTCTTT; CDR3: CASSRTGLNTEAFF
D: .; V: TRBV6-1; size: .; J: TRBJ2-3; DNA: TGTGCCAGCCTTCTAGGGAACCCACACACAGATACGCAGTATTTT; CDR3: CASLLGNPHTDTQYF
D: .; V: TRBV7-9; size: .; J: TRBJ1-1; DNA: TGTGCCAGCAGCTTAGCCGGGGGGAGGGCTTCTGAAGCTTTCTTT; CDR3: CASSLAGGRASEAFF
D: .; V: TRBV7-9; size: .; J: TRBJ2-3; DNA: TGTGCCAGCGGCGATACGCAGTATTTT; CDR3: CASGDTQYF
D: TRBD1; V: TRBV13; size: .; J: TRBJ2-5; DNA: TGTGCCAGCAGTTCCGACAGGGTTGGGGAGACCCAGTACTTC; CDR3: CASSSDRVGETQYF
D: .; V: TRBV5-6; size: .; J: TRBJ1-4; DNA: TGTGCCAGCAGCTTGGATATTACAACCCAGGCGGAAAAACTGTTTTTT; CDR3: CASSLDITTQAEKLFF
D: .; V: TRBV5-1; size: .; J: TRBJ2-7; DNA: TGCGCCAGCAGCTGGAGTGGATCCTACGAGCAGTACTTC; CDR3: CASSWSGSYEQYF
D: TRBD2; V: TRBV19; size: .; J: TRBJ2-5; DNA: TGTGCCCCTGGCTGGGCTAGCGGGGGGCACCACGCCTGGACCCAGTACTTC; CDR3: CAPGWASGGHHAWTQYF
D: .; V: TRBV30; size: .; J: TRBJ2-7; DNA: TGTGCCTGGAAACAGGCGAGCGAGCAGTACTTC; CDR3: CAWKQASEQYF
D: .; V: TRBV5-8; size: .; J: TRBJ2-5; DNA: TGTGCCAGCAGCCCTTATGTGGGAGAGACCCAGTACTTC; CDR3: CASSPYVGETQYF
D: .; V: TRBV10-3; size: .; J: TRBJ1-5; DNA: TGTGCCAGCTCACCTGGGGGGGTCGAGAGCAATCAGCCCCAGCATTTT; CDR3: CASSPGGVESNQPQHF